This T cell receptor (beta chain) was captured by sequencing in a study of human CD8 memory T cell subsets. Measured by frequency, this clonotype is medium-sized (0.01 to 0.1%). The CDR3 runs to 13 residues. Germline CDR1 DFQATT, CDR2 SNEGSKA (reference sequence). UMI-labeled 5' RACE yielded the TCR beta libraries. Following a re-call of the 5' RACE reads, TCRdb has one entry per CDR3 protein and lacks DNA. The sample table sets out some 4,100 distinct CDR3 sequences. The receptor's source is a human donor in good health. The rearrangement uses TRBV20-1 and TRBJ1-1; checking the TCRdb D call of TRBD1 is not possible without DNA. The sample comprised CD8+ effector memory T cells (TEM) sorted from PBMCs. Subset noted: effector memory CD8 T cells, CCR7- CD45RO+ CD95+. The CDR3 protein is CSAALDRDTEAFF.